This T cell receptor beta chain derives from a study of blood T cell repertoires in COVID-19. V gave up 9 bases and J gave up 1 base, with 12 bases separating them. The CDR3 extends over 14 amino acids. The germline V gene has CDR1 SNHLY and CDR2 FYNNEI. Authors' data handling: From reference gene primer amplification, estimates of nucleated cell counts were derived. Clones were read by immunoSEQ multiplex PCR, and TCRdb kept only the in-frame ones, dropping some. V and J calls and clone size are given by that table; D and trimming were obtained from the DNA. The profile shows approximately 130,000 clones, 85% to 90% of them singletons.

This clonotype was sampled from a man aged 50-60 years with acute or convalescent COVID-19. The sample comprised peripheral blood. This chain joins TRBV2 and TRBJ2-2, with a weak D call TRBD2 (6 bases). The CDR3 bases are TGTGCCAGTGCTCTCGGGGGGAACACCGGGGAGCTGTTTTTT. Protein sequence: CASALGGNTGELFF.